The sequence of this T cell receptor (beta chain) was determined in a study of cytomegalovirus exposure and HLA in healthy donors. Only one count was recorded for this clone. As yet, its antigen is unknown. Overall study results and limits: Relative to equally common others, HLA-associated TCR beta chains showed greater clonal expansion in a later analysis. HLA-A and HLA-B allele assignments for most subjects were reportedly predicted accurately using TCR beta sequences.

The PCR made use of 60 Vbeta and 13 Jbeta primers. The data were produced by immunoSEQ multiplex PCR, yet TCRdb's version contains in-frame clones alone and is incomplete. The table lists more than 150,000 clones, over 80% of them singletons. Looked up from germline, CDR1 is SGHRS and CDR2 is YFSETQ. The CDR3 runs 16 residues. Losses at the gene ends were 4 bases for V and 1 base for J; bases not matched to a gene: 7. The specimen was PBMCs. The sequence derives from a girl between 5 and 17 years old in good health and CMV-seropositive. V is TRBV5-1 and J is TRBJ2-7; TRBD2 agrees at 11 bases. The CDR3 region is CASSIGTSGLSYEQYF. As DNA, the CDR3 is TGCGCCAGCAGCATAGGGACTAGCGGTCTGTCCTACGAGCAGTACTTC.